Presented here are 17 T cell receptor beta chains from one specimen sequenced in a study of blood T cell repertoires in COVID-19. Profiled with immunoSEQ multiplex PCR; TCRdb holds only in-frame clones, not every one. The profile shows some 670,000 clones, 85% to 90% of them singletons. Material for sequencing was peripheral blood. The receptors were sampled from a young woman with acute or convalescent COVID-19.

V is TRBV7-8 and J is TRBJ1-4; D is ambiguous. In germline, CDR1 is SGHVS, CDR2 FQNEAQ. V was shortened by 5 bases and J by 8 bases, with 9 bases between the two germline ends. The CDR3 covers 12 residues. DNA for the CDR3: TGTGCCAGCAGCCCCCCGGGGGAAAAACTGTTTTTT. Amino acids: CASSPPGEKLFF.

This sequence joins TRBV5-6 and TRBJ1-1; D possibly corresponds to TRBD1 (6 bases). With 4 bases removed from V and 3 bases from J, the gap between germline ends came to 25 bases. CDR1 is SGHDT and CDR2 is YYEEEE in the germline V gene. The CDR3 is 18 residues long. CDR3 loop: CASSEWTARIVLHTEAFF. DNA of the CDR3: TGTGCCAGCAGCGAATGGACAGCCCGTATTGTACTTCACACTGAAGCTTTCTTT.

The chain is built from TRBV25-1 and TRBJ1-1; no reliable D call. Deletions cut 4 bases from V and 1 base from J, with 13 bases between. Germline V gives CDR1 MGHDK, CDR2 SYGVNS. The CDR3 has 15 amino acids. In DNA form, the CDR3 reads TGTGCCAGCAGTGGTATCCGAGGGAAGAACACTGAAGCTTTCTTT. This codes for CASSGIRGKNTEAFF.

Concerning this clone: Other DNA sequences from this sample encode an identical CDR3 as well. The J gene is TRBJ1-5, the V gene TRBV27; D uncertain. With 4 bases removed from V and 0 bases from J, the gap between germline ends came to 7 bases. Germline V gene lookup returns CDR1 MNHEY and CDR2 SMNVEV (reference sequence). There are 14 residues in the CDR3. As DNA, the CDR3 is TGTGCCAGCAGTTCAGAAAATAGCAATCAGCCCCAGCATTTT. It translates to CASSSENSNQPQHF.

This rearrangement joins TRBV30 to TRBJ1-2; a possible D gene is TRBD1 (5 bases). Germline lookup yields CDR1 GTSNPN and CDR2 SVGIG (reference sequence). V lost 5 bases to trimming and J lost 7 bases, with 14 bases between them. The length of the CDR3 is 12 residues. This CDR3 reads CAWRPGGSGYTF. In DNA form, the CDR3 reads TGTGCCTGGCGCCCGGGGGGTAGTGGCTACACCTTC.

The gene calls are TRBV24-1 and TRBJ2-2, with 9 bases matching TRBD1. Trimming cost V 3 bases and J 4 bases; bases outside gene matches: 5. CDR1 KGHDR and CDR2 SFDVKD come from the germline V gene. The CDR3 extends over 16 amino acids. CDR3 loop: CATSDPGTGTTGELFF. As DNA, the CDR3 is TGTGCCACCAGTGATCCCGGGACAGGGACCACCGGGGAGCTGTTTTTT.

This clone has only a few counts. This chain uses TRBV10-3 with TRBJ1-1; a possible D gene is TRBD1 (6 bases). This CDR3 has 13 residues. V dropped 6 bases and J dropped 1 base, with 9 bases sitting between them. Germline values: CDR1 ENHRY, CDR2 SYGVKD. This CDR3 reads CAIRRGSNTEAFF. The DNA for the CDR3 is TGTGCCATCAGAAGGGGGTCGAACACTGAAGCTTTCTTT.

The V call is TRBV12-5, the J call TRBJ2-3; D unclear. Trimming left V 2 bases short and J 0 bases short, with 12 bases between. The CDR3 is 16 amino acids. CDR1 is LGHNT, CDR2 FRNRAP, per germline. The CDR3 nucleotides read TGTGCTAGTGGTTTGAGGCTCTCGGGTAGCACAGATACGCAGTATTTT. Protein sequence: CASGLRLSGSTDTQYF.

The CDR3 coding sequence is TGTGCCAGCAGTTATCTGAGTTTTGAAGCTTTCTTT. This translates into CASSYLSFEAFF. The J gene is TRBJ1-1, the V gene TRBV6-2 or TRBV6-3; D remains ambiguous. Trimming cost V 3 bases and J 7 bases, with 9 bases left between them. Germline V gene lookup returns CDR1 MNHEY and CDR2 SVGEGT. The CDR3 is 12 residues long.

The chain links TRBV7-2 to TRBJ1-2; a possible D gene is TRBD1 (6 bases). Trimming took off 0 bases at V and 8 bases at J, with 10 bases between the two ends. From germline, CDR1 is SGHTA and CDR2 FQGNSA. The length of the CDR3 is 13 residues. CDR3 in DNA: TGTGCCAGCAGCTTAGCCGACAGGTCAGGCTACACCTTC. The encoded protein is CASSLADRSGYTF.

The chain uses TRBV25-1 and TRBJ1-2; 8 nucleotides line up with TRBD1. CDR1 and CDR2 (germline): MGHDK, SYGVNS. This CDR3 comprises 16 residues. V shed 2 bases, J shed 6 bases, and the junction held 11 bases outside the gene matches. This CDR3 reads CASSEEGQDLRDGYTF. CDR3 nucleotide sequence: TGTGCCAGCAGTGAAGAGGGACAGGACCTTCGGGATGGCTACACCTTC.

The chain joins TRBV5-5 to TRBJ2-1; 9 bases are a match to TRBD1. Germline CDR1 SGHKS, CDR2 YYEKEE (reference sequence). V shed 2 bases and J 9 bases; nucleotides not matched to a gene: 9. This CDR3 is built from 15 residues. The CDR3 coding sequence is TGTGCCAGCAGCTTTATACCGGGACAGGGCGGTGAGCAGTTCTTC. Translation: CASSFIPGQGGEQFF.

The gene calls are TRBV24-1 and TRBJ2-3; possible D gene TRBD2, 6 bases. CDR1 and CDR2 from the germline V gene are KGHDR and SFDVKD. The V gene lost 10 bases and the J gene lost 6 bases, with 10 bases spanning the gap. The CDR3 length is 11 residues. CDR3 DNA sequence: TGTGCCACTGCGGCGGGGGATACGCAGTATTTT. As protein: CATAAGDTQYF.

With respect to this clone: The junction differs from germline at one of its ends, possibly a read error. V usage is TRBV27 and J usage is TRBJ2-3, with 8 nucleotides matching TRBD2. CDR1 MNHEY and CDR2 SMNVEV come from the germline V gene (reference sequence). The CDR3 totals 13 residues. The CDR3 reads CASSVSGGNTQYF. CDR3 DNA: TGTGCCAGCAGTGTATCGGGGGGGAACACGCAGTATTTT.

The rearrangement links TRBV6-2 or TRBV6-3 to TRBJ1-6; D uncertain. The V gene's germline CDR1 is MNHEY and CDR2 SVGEGT. V was shortened by 2 bases and J by 0 bases, with 14 bases between the two germline ends. This CDR3 region has 18 residues. This CDR3 is CASSYTGRAISYNSPLHF. Written as DNA, the CDR3 is TGTGCCAGCAGTTACACCGGGCGGGCCATCTCCTATAATTCACCCCTCCACTTT.

V is TRBV29-1 and J is TRBJ1-1; 7 bases are a match to TRBD1. The germline gives CDR1 SQVTM, CDR2 ANQGSEA. CDR3 length equals 14 residues. The CDR3 sequence is CSTLGGTANTEAFF. The CDR3 region has the DNA TGCTCAACGTTAGGTGGGACAGCGAACACTGAAGCTTTCTTT.

The chain joins TRBV7-9 to TRBJ1-1; D is perhaps TRBD1 (5 bases). CDR3 length: 16 residues. The V end was cut by 5 bases, the J end by 1 base, with 17 bases between. CDR1 is SEHNR and CDR2 is FQNEAQ in the germline V gene (reference sequence). The CDR3 DNA is TGTGCCAGCAGCCCCGAAGCATTAAGGGGGAACACTGAAGCTTTCTTT. It yields the protein CASSPEALRGNTEAFF.